The 22 T cell receptor beta chains in this list originate from one sample, sequenced in a study of blood T cell repertoires in COVID-19. Libraries were prepared by immunoSEQ multiplex PCR; TCRdb keeps only in-frame clonotypes and omits some of them. The data hold 200,000 to 250,000 clones, with around 83% observed a single time. The sample was peripheral blood. These receptors were collected from a woman in her forties or fifties with acute or convalescent COVID-19.

This chain connects TRBV7-9 to TRBJ1-2; 7 bases match TRBD1. Unmatched junction bases numbered 6, after V lost 5 bases and J lost 3 bases. Germline values: CDR1 SEHNR, CDR2 FQNEAQ (reference sequence). The CDR3 has 14 residues. The CDR3 DNA reads as TGTGCCAGCAGCCGGACAGGCACTGACTATGGCTACACCTTC. Its translation: CASSRTGTDYGYTF.

The V call is TRBV30, the J call TRBJ2-7; 8 nucleotides agree with TRBD2. V was pared by 3 bases and J by 3 bases, with 10 bases of the junction left unmatched. The germline CDR1 and CDR2 sequences are GTSNPN and SVGIG (reference sequence). The CDR3 totals 15 residues. CDR3 DNA sequence: TGTGCCTGGAGCCCGCGGACTAGCAGGGTCTACGAGCAGTACTTC. Translated, it gives CAWSPRTSRVYEQYF.

A few counts support this clone. CDR3: CASKVRDRTTGELFF. DNA for the CDR3: TGTGCCAGTAAAGTCCGGGACAGGACCACCGGGGAGCTGTTTTTT. The chain links TRBV6-6 to TRBJ2-2, with TRBD1 matching over 8 bases. V lost 9 bases to trimming and J lost 4 bases; unmatched junction nucleotides: 10. The length of the CDR3 is 15 residues. Germline V gene data show CDR1 as MNHNY and CDR2 as SVGAGI (reference sequence).

This rearrangement joins TRBV27 to TRBJ2-3; the D gene is possibly TRBD1 (6 bases). Trimming stripped 6 bases from V and 0 bases from J, with 13 bases between. The CDR3 has 15 residues. The germline CDR1 and CDR2 sequences are MNHEY and SMNVEV (reference sequence). CDR3 nucleotides: TGTGCCAGCAGCCTAGGGGGAACTAGCACAGATACGCAGTATTTT. Residues: CASSLGGTSTDTQYF.

Here the CDR3 reads CASSHPGGGQGTGYTF. CDR3 nucleotide sequence: TGTGCCAGCAGCCACCCTGGGGGGGGACAGGGGACGGGCTACACCTTC. The J gene is TRBJ1-2, the V gene TRBV5-4; 10 positions agree with TRBD1. Trimming removed 4 bases from V and 8 bases from J; junction bases left unmatched: 14. Germline V gives CDR1 SGHNT, CDR2 YYREEE (reference sequence). The CDR3 spans 16 residues.

This clone was observed a handful of times. The chain carries TRBV28 and TRBJ2-7, with D tentatively TRBD2 (5 bases). The V end lost 6 bases, the J end lost 0 bases, and 18 bases lay between the germline ends. From germline, CDR1 is MDHEN and CDR2 SYDVKM. CDR3 length equals 16 residues. CDR3 sequence: CASRAWGVGASYEQYF. CDR3 DNA: TGTGCCAGCAGGGCTTGGGGTGTGGGAGCCTCCTACGAGCAGTACTTC. Supplemented by reference TRBV28 and TRBJ2-7, the full variable domain reads DVKVTQSSRYLVKRTGEKVFLECVQDMDHENMFWYRQDPGLGLRLIYFSYDVKMKEKGDIPEGYSVSREKKERFSLILESASTNQTSMYLCASRAWGVGASYEQYFGPGTRLTVT.

The V call is TRBV11-2, the J call TRBJ2-1, with 7 bases lining up with TRBD2. From germline, CDR1 is SGHAT and CDR2 FQNNGV. The CDR3 totals 17 residues. With 1 base clipped from V and 0 bases from J, the junction kept 6 bases outside the gene matches. As DNA, the CDR3 is TGTGCCAGCAGCTTAGCCCCACTAGCGCTCTCCTACAATGAGCAGTTCTTC. Residues: CASSLAPLALSYNEQFF.

The chain joins TRBV5-5 to TRBJ1-2; D gene uncertain. The V gene lost 4 bases and the J gene lost 2 bases, with 15 bases spanning the gap. The germline gives CDR1 SGHKS, CDR2 YYEKEE (reference sequence). This CDR3 has 15 residues. The CDR3: CASSLGGRSNYGYTF. DNA for the CDR3: TGTGCCAGCAGCCTAGGAGGGCGCTCAAACTATGGCTACACCTTC.

CDR3 nucleotides: TGCGCCAGCAGCTTAACCGACAAGAACACTGAAGCTTTCTTT. This codes for CASSLTDKNTEAFF. The gene calls are TRBV5-1 and TRBJ1-1; no clear D gene. CDR1 and CDR2 (germline): SGHRS, YFSETQ. Trimming shortened V by 2 bases and J by 1 base, and 9 bases separated the two germline ends. The CDR3 is 14 amino acids.

This clone was recorded once. The chain combines TRBV19 with TRBJ2-2; 9 bases are shared with TRBD1. Losses at the gene ends were 5 bases for V and 3 bases for J; bases not matched to a gene: 7. Germline CDR1 is LNHDA and CDR2 is SQIVND (reference sequence). This CDR3 contains 16 residues. As DNA, the CDR3 is TGTGCCAGTAGTCCCGGGACAGGGTGGGACACCGGGGAGCTGTTTTTT. It specifies CASSPGTGWDTGELFF.

This chain links TRBV28 with TRBJ1-2; TRBD1 agrees at 7 bases. CDR3 size: 14 residues. Per the germline V gene, CDR1 is MDHEN and CDR2 is SYDVKM. The V and J ends lost 8 bases and 7 bases, in that order; junction bases with no gene match: 13. The CDR3 loop is CASRLSQGFGGYTF. As DNA, the CDR3 is TGTGCCAGCCGGCTTTCACAGGGGTTCGGTGGCTACACCTTC.

J is TRBJ2-7 and V is TRBV5-6, with 10 bases lining up with TRBD2. V dropped 3 bases and J dropped 4; count of bases not matched to a gene: 4. This CDR3 has 14 residues. Germline lookup yields CDR1 SGHDT and CDR2 YYEEEE. CDR3 sequence (DNA): TGTGCCAGCAGCTCCGGGACTAGCGATTACGAGCAGTACTTC. This encodes CASSSGTSDYEQYF.

The rearrangement joins TRBV6-2 or TRBV6-3 to TRBJ1-2; possible D gene TRBD1, 5 bases. The germline V and J ends were trimmed by 4 bases and 6 bases, with 9 bases remaining between them. CDR3 length equals 12 residues. Germline loops: CDR1 MNHEY, CDR2 SVGEGT. CDR3 nucleotides: TGTGCCAGCAGTTTCCTAGGGGATGGCTACACCTTC. It codes for CASSFLGDGYTF.

This clone was counted between two and nine times. J is TRBJ1-3 and V is TRBV12-3 or TRBV12-4; D gene ambiguous. The CDR3 loop spans 13 amino acids. The V end was cut by 7 bases, the J end by 1 base, with 8 bases between. The DNA for the CDR3 is TGTGCCAGCAACGGTGGTTCTGGAAACACCATATATTTT. It yields the protein CASNGGSGNTIYF.

The chain carries TRBV6-6 and TRBJ1-6, with no clear D. This CDR3 is 13 amino acids long. Trimming pared 5 bases from V and 8 bases from J, leaving 10 bases between. Germline V lookup: CDR1 MNHNY, CDR2 SVGAGI (reference sequence). CDR3: CASSRSTDSPLHF. The CDR3 coding sequence is TGTGCCAGCAGTCGCTCCACGGATTCACCCCTCCACTTT.

The rearrangement joins TRBV15 to TRBJ1-1; D may be TRBD1 (5 bases). V was clipped by 8 bases and J by 5 bases, with 9 bases between them. The CDR3 is 11 residues long. Germline values: CDR1 LNHNV, CDR2 YYDKDF (reference sequence). The CDR3 protein is CATWGVTEAFF. The CDR3 DNA sequence: TGTGCCACCTGGGGGGTGACTGAAGCTTTCTTT.

This chain connects TRBV6-5 to TRBJ1-1, with D maybe TRBD1 (6 bases). V was pared by 6 bases and J by 4 bases, with 9 bases between. This CDR3 contains 12 residues. Germline assignment: CDR1 MNHEY and CDR2 SVGAGI. The DNA for the CDR3 is TGTGCCAGCAGGACAGGAGGCACTGAAGCTTTCTTT. Its protein product is CASRTGGTEAFF.

The chain has TRBV24-1 and TRBJ2-1, with TRBD2 matching over 12 bases. The germline gives CDR1 KGHDR, CDR2 SFDVKD. The length of the CDR3 is 15 residues. The V gene end was trimmed by 5 bases and the J gene end by 7 bases; junction bases not matched to a gene: 5. DNA of the CDR3: TGTGCCACCAGTGGCCGGACTAGCGGGGATAATGAGCAGTTCTTC. Translation gives CATSGRTSGDNEQFF.

The V gene is TRBV5-6, the J gene TRBJ1-2, with unresolved D. V was trimmed by 1 base and J by 2 bases, leaving 12 bases between them. This CDR3 has 15 amino acids. CDR1 and CDR2 from the germline V gene are SGHDT and YYEEEE. The CDR3 region has the DNA TGTGCCAGCAGCTTGAGTTTTCGGGAGAACTATGGCTACACCTTC. It translates to CASSLSFRENYGYTF.

This sequence joins TRBV28 and TRBJ2-2; D remains ambiguous. Germline-derived CDR1 and CDR2 are MDHEN and SYDVKM. Trimming removed 6 bases from V and 3 bases from J, with 8 bases in between. The CDR3 contains 13 residues. The CDR3 region has the DNA TGTGCCAGCAGCATCCATCACACCGGGGAGCTGTTTTTT. Encoded protein: CASSIHHTGELFF.

The V and J genes are TRBV2 and TRBJ1-2; 12 bases line up with TRBD1. With 6 bases clipped from V and 4 bases from J, the junction kept 6 bases outside the gene matches. This CDR3 has 15 residues. CDR1 is SNHLY and CDR2 is FYNNEI in the germline V gene. The DNA of the CDR3 is TGTGCCAGCAGAGGAGGGACAGGGGGCGCCTATGGCTACACCTTC. It translates to CASRGGTGGAYGYTF.

The chain combines TRBV6-2 or TRBV6-3 with TRBJ1-5; 7 bases match TRBD1. Losses at the gene ends were 5 bases for V and 1 base for J; bases not matched to a gene: 2. CDR1 MNHEY and CDR2 SVGEGT come from the germline V gene. CDR3 length: 14 residues. In DNA form, the CDR3 reads TGTGCCAGCAGTACAGGGGCCAGCAATCAGCCCCAGCATTTT. It encodes CASSTGASNQPQHF.